Listed below are T cell receptor delta chains from one sample, sequenced in a study of delta chains in infants with herpesvirus infections. TCRdb redid clone calling on the RT-PCR reads using CATT. The top ten hold about a tenth of the sample, which has over a thousand delta-chain clones, around 30% seen once. This sample comprised peripheral blood, obtained at time point 1 of longitudinal follow-up. These receptors were taken from a human donor who was a Ugandan infant, either HIV-exposed or HIV-unexposed (not recorded which). Both conserved end residues are part of each CDR3. D genes are given only for firm matches. Clone sizes are given selectively: once, few, many, or a class where the clone is expanded.

v_gene,abundance,d_gene,len,j_gene,CDR3nt,CDR3aa
TRDV1,-,-,15,TRDJ2,TGTGCTCTTGGGGAACTCTCTCTGCTGACAGCACAACTCTTCTTT,CALGELSLLTAQLFF
TRAV38-2/DV8,large,TRDD3,17,TRDJ1,TGTGCTTATAGGACCTCTTCCTCGACTGGGGGACCATCTAAACTCATCTTT,CAYRTSSSTGGPSKLIF
TRDV1,-,TRDD3,20,TRDJ1,TGTGCTCTTGGGGATTCACGACCTCACAAGGGGGATAAAGGCACCGATAAACTCATCTTT,CALGDSRPHKGDKGTDKLIF
TRDV1,few,TRDD2,18,TRDJ1,TGTGCTCTGCTGTGTGTGGCCTTCCTCAATACCTACACCGATAAACTCATCTTT,CALLCVAFLNTYTDKLIF
TRDV1,-,-,18,TRDJ1,TGTGCTCTTGGGGATCCCTCCTACCCGGGGATTTACACCGATAAACTCATCTTT,CALGDPSYPGIYTDKLIF
TRDV1,medium-sized,TRDD3,20,TRDJ1,TGTGCTCTTGGGCCCCGTACCCGGTACTGGGGGATGAAGTACACCGATAAACTCATCTTT,CALGPRTRYWGMKYTDKLIF
TRDV1,few,TRDD3,21,TRDJ3,TGTGCTCTTGGGGAACTAGATTTCAGGGGGATACGGTCCTGGGACACCCGACAGATGTTTTTC,CALGELDFRGIRSWDTRQMFF
TRDV1,-,-,22,TRDJ1,TGTGCTCTTGGGGAACGCACTACAAAGAGGTGTCGGTCGGGGACTTACACCGATAAACTCATCTTT,CALGERTTKRCRSGTYTDKLIF
TRDV1,few,-,19,TRDJ1,TGTGCTCTTGGGAAGTACCCCGTTCCTATCATCGGTTCGAGAGGGAAACTCATCTTT,CALGKYPVPIIGSRGKLIF
TRDV1,-,TRDD3,19,TRDJ1,TGTGCTCTTGGGGTATTCCTACAACTGGGGGATACACACACCGATAAACTCATCTTT,CALGVFLQLGDTHTDKLIF
TRDV1,large,-,19,TRDJ2,TGTGCTCTTGGGGACCTTTTCCGTGGGGGGGGCCCTTTGACAGCACAACTCTTCTTT,CALGDLFRGGGPLTAQLFF
TRDV1,large,TRDD3,16,TRDJ1,TGTGCTCTTGGGAAATCTACGTACTGGGGATTAGCGAAACTCATCTTT,CALGKSTYWGLAKLIF
TRDV1,large,TRDD3,21,TRDJ1,TGTGCTCTTGGGAAACGCCTTCCCATCGTACTGGGGGCTAAATACACCGATAAACTCATCTTT,CALGKRLPIVLGAKYTDKLIF
TRDV1,few,-,16,TRDJ1,TGTGCTCTTGGGGAACAACGGGTAGGATACACCGATAAACTCATCTTT,CALGEQRVGYTDKLIF
TRDV1,-,-,17,TRDJ1,TGTGCTCTTGGGGGTGCCTGGGCTCTTTTAGGGACCGATAAACTCATCTTT,CALGGAWALLGTDKLIF
TRDV1,large,TRDD3,20,TRDJ2,TGTGCTCTTGGGGAACTCCTCCTTACTGGGGGATACGCCGTGACAGCACAACTCTTCTTT,CALGELLLTGGYAVTAQLFF
TRDV2,few,TRDD3,18,TRDJ3,TGTGCCTGTGACACTGGGGGATACCACTCCTGGGACACCCGACAGATGTTTTTC,CACDTGGYHSWDTRQMFF
TRAV14/DV4,large,-,16,TRDJ1,TGTGCAATGAGAGAATACACCGGGGACCACACCGATAAACTCATCTTT,CAMREYTGDHTDKLIF